This T cell receptor (beta chain) was observed in a study of immune reconstitution after stem cell transplant in scleroderma (dated by TCRdb to 2016 to 2017). This clonotype showed up just a few times. The antigen it binds to is not known. Base quality data are lacking; no much larger clone is found one base away. The method behind the library was RT-PCR. Instrument used: Illumina MiSeq. TCRdb redid the processing of the public reads, applying fastp at Q25 and MiXCR, and retained in-frame beta chains. Identical CDR3 proteins give one entry, which carries the most common genes and DNA. The table for this sample lists roughly 5,000 distinct CDR3 sequences; approximately 8% of them were counted only once. The top ten clonotypes cover over 9.5% of the sample. V is clipped by 5 bases and J by 9 bases, and the sequence between their germline boundaries is 10 bases long. Including the terminal cysteine and phenylalanine, the CDR3 comprises 11 residues. Only the CDR3 DNA stays, 33 bases, in frame from base 1. Based on the germline V gene, the CDR1 and CDR2 sequences are KGHSH and LQKENI.

Sample acquisition took place before or after autologous hematopoietic stem cell transplantation (not recorded which). The chain employs TRBV18 and TRBJ2-5; a tentative D call is TRBD1 (6 bases match). This TCR was recovered from a male donor with systemic sclerosis. The DNA reads TGTGCCAGCTCAACCGGACAGTCCCAGTACTTC. It translates to CASSTGQSQYF.